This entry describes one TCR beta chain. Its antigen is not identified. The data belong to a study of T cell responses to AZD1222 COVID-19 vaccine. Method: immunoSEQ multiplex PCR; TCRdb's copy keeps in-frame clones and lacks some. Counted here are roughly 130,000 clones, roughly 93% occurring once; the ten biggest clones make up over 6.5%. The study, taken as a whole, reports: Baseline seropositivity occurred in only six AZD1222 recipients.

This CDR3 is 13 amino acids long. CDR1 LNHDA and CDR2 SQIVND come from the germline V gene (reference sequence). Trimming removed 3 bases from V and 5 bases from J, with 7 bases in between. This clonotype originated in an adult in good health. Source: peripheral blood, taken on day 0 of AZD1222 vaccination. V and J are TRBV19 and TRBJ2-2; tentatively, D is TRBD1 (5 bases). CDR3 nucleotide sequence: TGTGCCAGTAGTATTCCAGGGACCGGGGAGCTGTTTTTT. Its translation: CASSIPGTGELFF.